These 19 T cell receptor beta chains originate from one sample sequenced in a study of blood T cell repertoires in COVID-19. Using immunoSEQ multiplex PCR, the repertoire was profiled, and TCRdb retains in-frame clones only, with some absent. The sample lists about 170,000 clones; approximately 87% were seen once. Sequencing was performed on peripheral blood. The origin of the receptors is a man younger than 35 with active or convalescent COVID-19.

V and J are TRBV6-5 and TRBJ2-7; 9 bases map to TRBD1. Per germline, CDR1 MNHEY and CDR2 SVGAGI. This CDR3 spans 13 amino acids. The V segment lost 5 bases and the J segment 6 bases; nucleotides outside the gene matches: 5. The CDR3 spells CASSRGQGAEQYV. CDR3 nucleotides: TGTGCCAGCAGTAGGGGACAGGGTGCCGAGCAGTACGTC.

Here the CDR3 DNA reads TGCGCCAGCAGCTTGGAAGGGGTGGGCACAGATACGCAGTATTTT. This encodes CASSLEGVGTDTQYF. This chain connects TRBV5-1 to TRBJ2-3, with TRBD1 as a possible D gene (5 bases). V dropped 0 bases and J dropped 1 base, with 9 bases sitting between them. This CDR3 comprises 15 residues. The V gene's germline CDR1 is SGHRS and CDR2 YFSETQ.

The genes are TRBV19 and TRBJ2-7, with 13 nucleotides matching TRBD2. CDR1 and CDR2 (germline): LNHDA, SQIVND (reference sequence). With V trimmed by 5 bases and J by 2 bases, 9 bases remained unmatched. The CDR3 runs to 17 residues. The CDR3 DNA follows: TGTGCCAGTAGTGCAGGACTAGCGGGAGAGTTGCCCTACGAGCAGTACTTC. Its protein is CASSAGLAGELPYEQYF.

The CDR3 spells CATSPGGELNSPLHF. The CDR3 DNA is TGCGCCACCTCACCAGGGGGCGAGTTGAATTCACCCCTCCACTTT. The chain joins TRBV5-1 to TRBJ1-6, with TRBD1 matching 8 bases. Germline CDR1 SGHRS, CDR2 YFSETQ. The CDR3 is made up of 15 amino acids. V gave up 9 bases and J gave up 7 bases; unmatched junction bases: 12.

This chain connects TRBV4-3 to TRBJ2-1; tentative D call: TRBD1 (6 bases). The CDR3 sequence is 18 residues long. Trimming cost V 0 bases and J 6 bases, with 21 bases left between them. Germline V gene lookup returns CDR1 LGHNA and CDR2 YSLEER. CDR3 protein: CASSQDLLRTGIGNEQFF. The CDR3 DNA follows: TGCGCCAGCAGCCAAGATTTGCTAAGAACAGGGATAGGCAATGAGCAGTTCTTC.

Details on this clone: Other DNA variants within this sample encode the same CDR3. The CDR3 DNA is TGTGCCAGCAGCCAACTGACAGGGGGCACTGAAGCTTTCTTT. Its protein product is CASSQLTGGTEAFF. The chain recombines TRBV3-1 (or the pseudogene TRBV3-2) with TRBJ1-1; 9 bases are shared with TRBD1. The CDR3 sequence is 14 residues long. Germline assignment: CDR1 LGHDT and CDR2 YNNKEL (reference sequence). V dropped 2 bases and J dropped 4; count of bases not matched to a gene: 2.

The J gene is TRBJ2-1, the V gene TRBV5-1; TRBD2 is a possible D gene (5 bases). Trimming cost V 0 bases and J 10 bases, with 17 bases left between them. Germline V CDR1 and CDR2: SGHRS, YFSETQ. The CDR3 is 15 residues long. The CDR3 DNA reads TGCGCCAGCAGCTTGGCTCCATTACTCGGGAACGAGCAGTTCTTC. Its protein is CASSLAPLLGNEQFF.

V gene TRBV7-9 combines with J gene TRBJ1-3, with TRBD1 identical over 9 bases. Germline V gives CDR1 SEHNR, CDR2 FQNEAQ (reference sequence). With V trimmed by 2 bases and J by 3 bases, 5 bases remained unmatched. This CDR3 has 16 residues. CDR3 protein: CASSLSGTGIGNTIYF. CDR3 bases: TGTGCCAGCAGCTTATCCGGGACAGGGATTGGAAACACCATATATTTT.

The chain combines TRBV10-3 with TRBJ2-7, with D possibly matching TRBD2 (5 bases). The germline CDR1 and CDR2 sequences are ENHRY and SYGVKD. This CDR3 has 14 residues. The V and J ends lost 3 bases and 3 bases respectively, with 12 bases between them. As DNA, the CDR3 is TGTGCCATCAGTGACACGGGCGGGCTCTACGAGCAGTACTTC. This translates into CAISDTGGLYEQYF.

Regarding this clone: The junction differs from germline at one of its ends, possibly a read error. The chain has TRBV19 and TRBJ1-2, with 10 bases identical to TRBD1. This CDR3 comprises 11 residues. From germline, CDR1 is LNHDA and CDR2 SQIVND (reference sequence). CDR3 nucleotide sequence: TGTGCCAGTAATGAGGACAGGGGGTTCCATTTC. This gives the protein CASNEDRGFHF. The whole variable domain, remainder taken from reference TRBV19 and TRBJ1-2, is DGGITQSPKYLFRKEGQNVTLSCEQNLNHDAMYWYRQDPGQGLRLIYYSQIVNDFQKGDIAEGYSVSREKKESFPLTVTSAQKNPTAFYLCASNEDRGFHFGSGTRLTVV.

The chain couples TRBV7-8 to TRBJ2-7; 11 bases are shared with TRBD1. V gave up 1 base and J gave up 6 bases; unmatched junction bases: 11. The CDR3 is 17 residues long. In germline, CDR1 is SGHVS, CDR2 FQNEAQ. CDR3 sequence (DNA): TGTGCCAGCAGCTTAGATCGTGCCGGGACAGGGGGGTTCGAGCAGTACTTC. This codes for CASSLDRAGTGGFEQYF.

The J gene is TRBJ2-5, the V gene TRBV2; D gene unclear. The V end was cut by 6 bases, the J end by 0 bases, with 11 bases between. There are 14 residues in the CDR3. Germline loops: CDR1 SNHLY, CDR2 FYNNEI. The CDR3 sequence is CASRNLGYQETQYF. As DNA, the CDR3 is TGTGCCAGCAGGAACCTGGGCTACCAAGAGACCCAGTACTTC.

The rearrangement joins TRBV10-2 to TRBJ1-2; tentatively, D is TRBD1 (6 bases). This CDR3 spans 12 amino acids. V was cut by 6 bases and J by 4 bases, with 9 bases left in between. Germline V gives CDR1 WSHSY, CDR2 SAAADI. CDR3: CASRGGFYGYTF. CDR3 DNA sequence: TGCGCCAGCAGAGGGGGATTCTATGGCTACACCTTC.

The rearrangement links TRBV18 to TRBJ2-3; no definite D call. Germline-derived CDR1 and CDR2 are KGHSH and LQKENI. The CDR3 is 15 amino acids. The V end lost 2 bases, the J end lost 4 bases, and 13 bases lay between the germline ends. The DNA of the CDR3 is TGTGCCAGCTCACCAGGTTCAGGTCGACCAGATACGCAGTATTTT. Protein product: CASSPGSGRPDTQYF.

V and J are TRBV29-1 and TRBJ2-1; TRBD1 might be the D (5 bases). CDR1 is SQVTM and CDR2 is ANQGSEA in the germline V gene. There are 12 residues in the CDR3. Trimming removed 4 bases at V and 6 bases at J, with 10 bases between. The CDR3 reads CSVVQGSNEQFF. For the CDR3, the DNA is TGCAGCGTTGTCCAGGGTAGCAATGAGCAGTTCTTC.

V is TRBV5-1 and J is TRBJ1-4; 8 nucleotides agree with TRBD1. The J segment lost 5 bases and the V segment lost 0 bases, leaving 9 bases of the junction unmatched. The CDR3 spans 17 residues. Per the germline V gene, CDR1 is SGHRS and CDR2 is YFSETQ. The CDR3 nucleotides are TGCGCCAGCAGCTTGGTCCCCCAGGGGGCGGGGAATGAAAAACTGTTTTTT. As protein: CASSLVPQGAGNEKLFF.

The rearrangement uses TRBV28 and TRBJ2-7; 9 nucleotides line up with TRBD2. The CDR3 spans 15 residues. The trim removed 6 bases at V and 0 bases at J, leaving 6 bases unmatched. Germline V lookup: CDR1 MDHEN, CDR2 SYDVKM. The CDR3 DNA reads TGTGCCAGCAGCCAGAGCGGGGGGCACTCCTACGAGCAGTACGTC. Protein product: CASSQSGGHSYEQYV.

The chain recombines TRBV2 with TRBJ2-2; TRBD2 matches at 8 bases. Looked up from germline, CDR1 is SNHLY and CDR2 is FYNNEI. CDR3 length: 17 residues. V dropped 6 bases and J dropped 4; count of bases not matched to a gene: 13. The CDR3 region has the DNA TGTGCCAGCAGGGACTTAAGCGGGGGCCTGACCACCGGGGAGCTGTTTTTT. Encoded protein: CASRDLSGGLTTGELFF.

The chain couples TRBV29-1 to TRBJ1-1; tentative D call: TRBD1 (6 bases). Germline V lookup: CDR1 SQVTM, CDR2 ANQGSEA. V was cut by 6 bases and J by 11 bases, with 28 bases left in between. The CDR3 sequence is 15 residues long. CDR3 DNA: TGCAGCGTCCCACACCTCCAGGGGTTTTTTCGTTGGGCTTTCTTT. This encodes CSVPHLQGFFRWAFF.